The source of this TCR beta chain is a study of cytomegalovirus exposure and HLA in healthy donors. The CDR3 loop spans 16 amino acids. The germline gives CDR1 LGHNA, CDR2 YSLEER. The ends lost 0 bases at V and 11 bases at J; junction bases unmatched: 11. Donors sampled were nominally healthy, though unrecorded immune exposures were likely. With 60 Vbeta and 13 Jbeta primers, the PCR was carried out. The repertoire was sequenced with immunoSEQ multiplex PCR; TCRdb's copy has only in-frame clones and lacks some. The sample includes roughly 150,000 clones, more than 75% seen only once; the top ten take approximately 2.5%.

The sequence was obtained from a man aged 30 to 39 in good health and CMV-seropositive. Sequencing input: PBMCs. The gene calls are TRBV4-3 and TRBJ2-4; 9 bases are a match to TRBD1. CDR3 DNA: TGCGCCAGCAGCCAAGATTACGGGACAGGGTCCCTGCTTCAGTACTTC. This gives the protein CASSQDYGTGSLLQYF.